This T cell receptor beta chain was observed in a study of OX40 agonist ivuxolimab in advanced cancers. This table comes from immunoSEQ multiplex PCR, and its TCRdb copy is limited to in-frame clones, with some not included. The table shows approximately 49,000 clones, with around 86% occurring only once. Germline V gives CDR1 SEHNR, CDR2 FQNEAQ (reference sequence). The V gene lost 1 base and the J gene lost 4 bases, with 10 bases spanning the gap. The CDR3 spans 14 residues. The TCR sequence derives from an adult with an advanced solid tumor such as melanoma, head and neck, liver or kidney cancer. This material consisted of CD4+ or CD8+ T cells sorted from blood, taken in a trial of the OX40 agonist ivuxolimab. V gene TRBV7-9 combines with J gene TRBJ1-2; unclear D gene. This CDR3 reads CASSLEALTYGYTF. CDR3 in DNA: TGTGCCAGCAGCTTAGAAGCTCTCACCTATGGCTACACCTTC.